Sequencing of this T cell receptor beta chain was carried out in a study of cytomegalovirus exposure and HLA in healthy donors. Measured with immunoSEQ multiplex PCR; TCRdb has only the in-frame clones, and not every one. The data show 70,000 or so clones, roughly 94% seen once. These donors were members of the roughly 130-subject validation cohort, a group separate from the approximately 670-subject first cohort. Broader study findings: According to the study, some 160 TCR beta chains were cytomegalovirus-associated. In the roughly 120 validation repertoires, a later analysis found that first-cohort TCR clusters tended to co-occur. Despite most TCR sequences being rare, some public TCRs occurred in many donors.

Concerning this clone: Its antigen remains unknown.

This receptor was taken from a young man in good health and CMV-seropositive. Specimen: PBMCs.

CDR3 in amino acids: CASSRDNSNQPQHF. The CDR3 coding sequence is TGTGCCAGCAGCCGGGACAATAGCAATCAGCCCCAGCATTTT. The V gene is TRBV6-5, the J gene TRBJ1-5; TRBD1 might be the D (6 bases). The CDR3 spans 14 residues. Germline values: CDR1 MNHEY, CDR2 SVGAGI. Trimming pared 6 bases from V and 0 bases from J, leaving 9 bases between.